The clone carrying this TCR beta chain was counted a single time. V trimming: 5 bases; J trimming: 6 bases; junction bases outside the gene matches: 6. The CDR3 has 14 residues. Germline CDR1 is MDHEN and CDR2 is SYDVKM. This specimen comes from a study of blood T cells in healthy people across ages. The second PCR ran about 6 to 12 cycles with a sample-barcoded 5' primer and J-beta primers. TCRdb passed the 5' RACE reads through MiXCR, listing each CDR3 protein once. Here the sample spans about a million distinct CDR3 sequences, roughly 48% being singletons. V is TRBV28 and J is TRBJ2-1; 8 bases map to TRBD2. This receptor was identified in a man aged 30-40 years in good health. The sequenced material came from blood. CDR3 sequence reads: CASSTQRGPNEQFF. The CDR3 region has the DNA TGTGCCAGCAGTACTCAGCGGGGGCCCAATGAGCAGTTCTTC.